This paragraph reports one T cell receptor (beta chain). The sample belongs to a study of radiation and T cells in renal cell carcinoma. Time point noted: blood 4 weeks post-SBRT, at nephrectomy. Treatment given: 15 Gy SBRT to primary tumor, nephrectomy 4 weeks later. Nephrectomy followed 15 Gy stereotactic body radiation by 4 weeks. The method was immunoSEQ multiplex PCR; TCRdb's version includes in-frame clones alone and lacks a portion of them. The table lists about 170,000 clones, 88% of them singletons, with about 11% in the top ten. The CDR3 contains 15 residues. V lost 6 bases and J lost 3; bases outside the gene matches: 7. Per the germline V gene, CDR1 is MNHNY and CDR2 is SVGAGI (reference sequence).

The receptor comes from a woman between 45 and 60 years old with renal cell carcinoma. This chain joins TRBV6-6 and TRBJ1-4; TRBD1 aligns across 7 bases. The sequencing here drew on blood, taken from a patient whose treatment included radiotherapy and nephrectomy. CDR3 sequence reads: CASRLTGTANEKLFF. CDR3 coding DNA: TGTGCCAGCAGACTAACCGGGACAGCTAATGAAAAACTGTTTTTT.